This T cell receptor (beta chain) was captured by sequencing in a study of cytomegalovirus exposure and HLA in healthy donors. Overall study context: Inside one of the first data releases sat about 85 million unique TCRs taken from HLA-typed donors.

PCR primers comprised 60 Vbeta and 13 Jbeta primers. The protocol was immunoSEQ multiplex PCR, while the TCRdb copy is restricted to in-frame clones and leaves out a portion. This table holds 200,000 or so clones, just under 70% found once. The germline gives CDR1 SGHDT, CDR2 YYEEEE. This CDR3 is 16 amino acids long. J was trimmed by 2 bases and V by 2 bases; bases with no gene match: 2. Sequences were obtained from PBMCs. The chain employs TRBV5-6 and TRBJ2-1; 12 bases match TRBD2. This TCR came from a man aged 40-55 years in good health and CMV-seropositive. The CDR3 protein is CASSFPSGGAYNEQFF. In nucleotides, the CDR3 is TGTGCCAGCAGCTTCCCTAGCGGGGGGGCCTACAATGAGCAGTTCTTC.